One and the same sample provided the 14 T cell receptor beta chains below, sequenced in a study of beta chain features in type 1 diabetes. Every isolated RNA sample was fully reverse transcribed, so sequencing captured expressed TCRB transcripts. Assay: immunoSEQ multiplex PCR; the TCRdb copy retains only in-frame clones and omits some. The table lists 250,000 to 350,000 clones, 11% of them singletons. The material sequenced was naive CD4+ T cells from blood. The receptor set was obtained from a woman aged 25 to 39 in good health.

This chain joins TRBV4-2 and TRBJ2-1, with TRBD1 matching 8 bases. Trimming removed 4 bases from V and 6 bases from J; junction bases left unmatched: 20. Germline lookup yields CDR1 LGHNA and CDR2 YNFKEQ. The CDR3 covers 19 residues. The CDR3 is CASSRSGTGYLIDPNEQFF. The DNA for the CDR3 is TGTGCCAGCAGCCGATCCGGGACAGGATACCTAATCGACCCCAATGAGCAGTTCTTC.

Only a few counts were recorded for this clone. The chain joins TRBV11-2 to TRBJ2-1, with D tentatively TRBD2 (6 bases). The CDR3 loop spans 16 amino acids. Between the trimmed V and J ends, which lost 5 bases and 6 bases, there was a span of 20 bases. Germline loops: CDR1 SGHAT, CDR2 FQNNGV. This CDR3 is CASSPRRDFGLNEQFF. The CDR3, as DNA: TGTGCCAGCAGCCCCAGGCGGGACTTCGGTCTCAATGAGCAGTTCTTC.

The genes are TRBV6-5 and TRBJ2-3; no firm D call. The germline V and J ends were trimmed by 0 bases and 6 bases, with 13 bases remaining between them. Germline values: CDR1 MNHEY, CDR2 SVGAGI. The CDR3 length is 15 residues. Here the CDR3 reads CASSYSGSKQDTQYF. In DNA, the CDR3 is TGTGCCAGCAGTTACTCAGGCAGTAAACAGGATACGCAGTATTTT.

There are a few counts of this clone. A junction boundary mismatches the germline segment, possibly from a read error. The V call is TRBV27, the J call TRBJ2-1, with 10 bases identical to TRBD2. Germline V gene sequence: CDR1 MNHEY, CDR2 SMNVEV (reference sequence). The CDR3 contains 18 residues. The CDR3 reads CARRGPSGRAYPYNEQFF. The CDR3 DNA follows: TGTGCCCGCAGAGGGCCCAGCGGGAGGGCCTATCCCTACAATGAGCAGTTCTTC.

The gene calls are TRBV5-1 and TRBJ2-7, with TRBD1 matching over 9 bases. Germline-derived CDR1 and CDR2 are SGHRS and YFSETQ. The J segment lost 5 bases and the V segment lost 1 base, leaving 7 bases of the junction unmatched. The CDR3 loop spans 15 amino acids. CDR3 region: CASSLRQGVPNEQYF. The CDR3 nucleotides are TGCGCCAGCAGCTTGCGACAGGGGGTTCCCAACGAGCAGTACTTC. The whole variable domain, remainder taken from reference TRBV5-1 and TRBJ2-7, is KAGVTQTPRYLIKTRGQQVTLSCSPISGHRSVSWYQQTPGQGLQFLFEYFSETQRNKGNFPGRFSGRQFSNSRSEMNVSTLELGDSALYLCASSLRQGVPNEQYFGPGTRLTVT.

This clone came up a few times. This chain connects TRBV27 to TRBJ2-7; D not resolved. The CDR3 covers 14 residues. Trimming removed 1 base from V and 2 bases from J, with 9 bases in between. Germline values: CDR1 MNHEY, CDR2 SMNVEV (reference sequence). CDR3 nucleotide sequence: TGTGCCAGCAGTTTATACCCGGGTGCCTACGAGCAGTACTTC. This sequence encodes CASSLYPGAYEQYF.

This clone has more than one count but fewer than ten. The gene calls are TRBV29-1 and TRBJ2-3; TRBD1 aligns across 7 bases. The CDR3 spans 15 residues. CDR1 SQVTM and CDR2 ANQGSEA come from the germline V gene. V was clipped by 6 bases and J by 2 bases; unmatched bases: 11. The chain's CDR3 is CSVKSGGWYTDTQYF. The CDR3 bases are TGCAGCGTAAAATCAGGGGGATGGTACACAGATACGCAGTATTTT.

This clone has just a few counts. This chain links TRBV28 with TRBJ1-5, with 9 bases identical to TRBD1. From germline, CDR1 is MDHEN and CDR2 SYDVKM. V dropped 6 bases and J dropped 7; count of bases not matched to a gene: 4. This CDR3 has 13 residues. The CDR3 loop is CASRQGARQPQHF. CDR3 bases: TGTGCCAGCAGACAGGGGGCAAGGCAGCCCCAGCATTTT.

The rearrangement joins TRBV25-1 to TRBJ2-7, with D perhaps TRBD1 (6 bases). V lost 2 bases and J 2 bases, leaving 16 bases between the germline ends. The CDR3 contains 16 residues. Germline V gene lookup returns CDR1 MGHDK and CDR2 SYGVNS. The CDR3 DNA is TGTGCCAGCAGTGAACCCACAGGGTCTAGGCCCTACGAGCAGTACTTC. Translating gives CASSEPTGSRPYEQYF.

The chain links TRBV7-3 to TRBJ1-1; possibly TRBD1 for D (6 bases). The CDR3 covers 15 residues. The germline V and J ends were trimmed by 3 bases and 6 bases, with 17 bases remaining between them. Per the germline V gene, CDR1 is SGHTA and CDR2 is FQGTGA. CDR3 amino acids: CASSFGDRPFAEAFF. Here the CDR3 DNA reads TGTGCCAGCAGCTTTGGAGACAGGCCTTTCGCTGAAGCTTTCTTT. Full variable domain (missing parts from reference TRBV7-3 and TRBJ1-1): GAGVSQTPSNKVTEKGKYVELRCDPISGHTALYWYRQSLGQGPEFLIYFQGTGAADDSGLPNDRFFAVRPEGSVSTLKIQRTERGDSAVYLCASSFGDRPFAEAFFGQGTRLTVV.

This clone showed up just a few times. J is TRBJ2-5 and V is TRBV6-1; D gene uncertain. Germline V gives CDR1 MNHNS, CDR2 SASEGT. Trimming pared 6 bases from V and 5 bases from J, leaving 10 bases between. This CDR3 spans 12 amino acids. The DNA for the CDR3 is TGTGCCAGCAGCTATCCTAAGGAGACCCAGTACTTC. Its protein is CASSYPKETQYF.

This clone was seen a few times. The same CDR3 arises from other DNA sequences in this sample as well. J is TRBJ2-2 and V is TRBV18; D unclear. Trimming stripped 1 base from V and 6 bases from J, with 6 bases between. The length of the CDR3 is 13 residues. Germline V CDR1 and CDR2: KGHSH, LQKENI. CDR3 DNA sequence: TGTGCCAGCTCACCACGTGAGTCCGGGGAGCTGTTTTTT. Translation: CASSPRESGELFF.

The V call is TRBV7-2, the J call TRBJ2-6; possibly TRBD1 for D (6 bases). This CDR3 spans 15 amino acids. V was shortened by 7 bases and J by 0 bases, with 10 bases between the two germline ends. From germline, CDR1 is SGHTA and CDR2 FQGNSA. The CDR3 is CASNLDSSGANVLTF. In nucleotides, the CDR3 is TGTGCCAGCAATCTGGACAGCTCTGGGGCCAACGTCCTGACTTTC.

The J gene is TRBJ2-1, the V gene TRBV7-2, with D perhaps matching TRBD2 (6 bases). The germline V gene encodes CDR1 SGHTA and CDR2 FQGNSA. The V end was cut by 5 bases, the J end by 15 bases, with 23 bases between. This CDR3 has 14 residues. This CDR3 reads CASSTYSGSARWFF. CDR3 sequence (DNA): TGTGCCAGCAGCACATATAGCGGAAGCGCCCGGTGGTTCTTC.